The source of this T cell receptor beta chain is a study of regulatory T cells in long-lasting Graves disease. Points from the study as a whole: TRBV28, TRBJ1-2 and TRBJ2-5 were segments that persistent disease favored.

CDR3 length equals 15 residues. CDR1 is LNHDA, CDR2 SQIVND, per germline (reference sequence). V was cut by 5 bases and J by 8 bases, with 19 bases left in between. Arm-PCR of CDR3 regions and iRepertoire HTBI primers were used to build TCR beta libraries. In TCRdb, the multiplex PCR reads were re-called with MiXCR into one record per CDR3 protein. The sample gives hundreds of thousands of distinct CDR3 sequences, 15% to 20% of which show up once; approximately 35% is in the top ten. On this clonotype itself: Its specificity is not known.

Time point in this sample: newly diagnosed GD, antithyroid drugs for less than 3 months. Isolated PBMC RNA provided the starting material for the TCR library. The clonotype comes from a female donor with Graves disease. This chain uses TRBV19 with TRBJ2-4; tentative D call: TRBD1 (6 bases). The sample was peripheral blood mononuclear cells (PBMCs), taken at new diagnosis, from a patient treated with antithyroid drugs. DNA of the CDR3: TGTGCCAGTAGTTCCCTGGACAGAGCGAGAGACATTCAGTACTTC. This translates into CASSSLDRARDIQYF.